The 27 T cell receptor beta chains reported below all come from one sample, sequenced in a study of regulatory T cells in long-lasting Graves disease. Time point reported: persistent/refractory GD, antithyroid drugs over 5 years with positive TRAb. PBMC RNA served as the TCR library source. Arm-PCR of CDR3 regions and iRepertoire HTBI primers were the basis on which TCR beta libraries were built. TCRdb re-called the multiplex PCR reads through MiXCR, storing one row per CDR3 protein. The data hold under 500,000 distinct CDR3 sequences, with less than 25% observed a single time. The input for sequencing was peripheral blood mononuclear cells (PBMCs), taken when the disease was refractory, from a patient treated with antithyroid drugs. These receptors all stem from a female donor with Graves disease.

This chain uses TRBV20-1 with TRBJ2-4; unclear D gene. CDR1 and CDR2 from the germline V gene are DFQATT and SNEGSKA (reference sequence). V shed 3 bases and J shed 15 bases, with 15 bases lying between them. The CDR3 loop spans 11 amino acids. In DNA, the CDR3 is TGCAGTGCTAGTGTAGTACCCCGAGTGTACTTC. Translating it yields CSASVVPRVYF.

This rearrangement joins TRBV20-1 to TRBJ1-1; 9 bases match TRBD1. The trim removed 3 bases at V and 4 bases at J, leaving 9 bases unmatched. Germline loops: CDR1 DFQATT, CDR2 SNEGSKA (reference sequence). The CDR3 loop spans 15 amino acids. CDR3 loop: CSASSGQGLSTEAFF. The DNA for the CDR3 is TGCAGTGCTAGCTCGGGACAGGGACTGAGCACTGAAGCTTTCTTT.

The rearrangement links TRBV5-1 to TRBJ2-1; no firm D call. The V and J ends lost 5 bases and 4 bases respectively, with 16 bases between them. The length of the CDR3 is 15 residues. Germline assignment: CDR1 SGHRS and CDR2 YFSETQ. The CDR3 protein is CASSHYTSSYNEQFF. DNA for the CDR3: TGCGCCAGCAGTCATTATACCAGTTCTTACAATGAGCAGTTCTTC.

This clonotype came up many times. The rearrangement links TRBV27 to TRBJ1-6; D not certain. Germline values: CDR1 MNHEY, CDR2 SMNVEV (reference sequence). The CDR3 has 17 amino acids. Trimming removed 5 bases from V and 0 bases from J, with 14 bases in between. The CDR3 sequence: CASSPLQTSSYNSPLHF. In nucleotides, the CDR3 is TGTGCCAGCAGTCCTCTGCAGACAAGCTCCTATAATTCACCCCTCCACTTT.

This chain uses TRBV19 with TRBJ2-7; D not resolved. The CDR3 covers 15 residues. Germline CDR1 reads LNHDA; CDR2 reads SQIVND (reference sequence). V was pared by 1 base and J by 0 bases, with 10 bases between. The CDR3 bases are TGTGCCAGTAGTATAGCAGCAGGCAGCTCCTACGAGCAGTACTTC. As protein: CASSIAAGSSYEQYF.

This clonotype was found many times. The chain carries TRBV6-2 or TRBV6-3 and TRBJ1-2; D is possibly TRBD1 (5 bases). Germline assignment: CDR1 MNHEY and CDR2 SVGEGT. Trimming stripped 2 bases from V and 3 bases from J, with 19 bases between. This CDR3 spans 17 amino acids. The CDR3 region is CASSYGTTRGLDYGYTF. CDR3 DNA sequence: TGTGCCAGCAGTTACGGTACCACCCGGGGACTAGACTATGGCTACACCTTC.

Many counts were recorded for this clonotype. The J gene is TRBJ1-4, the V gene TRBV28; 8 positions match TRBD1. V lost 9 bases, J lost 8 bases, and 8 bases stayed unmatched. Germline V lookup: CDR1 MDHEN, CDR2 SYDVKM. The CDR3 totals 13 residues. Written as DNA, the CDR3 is TGTGCCAGTAAACAGGGGGATCGGGAAAAACTGTTTTTT. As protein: CASKQGDREKLFF. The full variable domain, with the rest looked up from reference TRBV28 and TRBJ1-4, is DVKVTQSSRYLVKRTGEKVFLECVQDMDHENMFWYRQDPGLGLRLIYFSYDVKMKEKGDIPEGYSVSREKKERFSLILESASTNQTSMYLCASKQGDREKLFFGSGTQLSVL.

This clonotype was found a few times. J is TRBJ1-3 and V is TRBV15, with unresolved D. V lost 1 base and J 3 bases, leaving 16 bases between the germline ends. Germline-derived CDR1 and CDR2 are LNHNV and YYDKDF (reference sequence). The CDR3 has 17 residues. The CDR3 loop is CATSRGGPSRIGNTIYF. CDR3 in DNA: TGTGCCACCAGCAGAGGAGGACCGTCGAGGATTGGAAACACCATATATTTT. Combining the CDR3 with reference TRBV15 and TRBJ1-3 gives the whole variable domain DAMVIQNPRYQVTQFGKPVTLSCSQTLNHNVMYWYQQKSSQAPKLLFHYYDKDFNNEADTPDNFQSRRPNTSFCFLDIRSPGLGDTAMYLCATSRGGPSRIGNTIYFGEGSWLTVV.

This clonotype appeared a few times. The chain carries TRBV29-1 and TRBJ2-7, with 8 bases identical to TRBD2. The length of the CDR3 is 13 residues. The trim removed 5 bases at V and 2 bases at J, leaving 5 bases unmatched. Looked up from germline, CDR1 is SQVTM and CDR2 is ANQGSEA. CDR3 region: CSVCPGGPYEQYF. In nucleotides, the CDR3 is TGCAGCGTTTGTCCGGGAGGGCCCTACGAGCAGTACTTC.

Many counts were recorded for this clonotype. The CDR3 coding sequence is TGTGCCACCAGCTTCGCGGGAGGGCCGGAGACCCAGTACTTC. Protein: CATSFAGGPETQYF. The chain links TRBV15 to TRBJ2-5; TRBD2 matches 9 bases. The germline gives CDR1 LNHNV, CDR2 YYDKDF (reference sequence). With V trimmed by 5 bases and J by 5 bases, 6 bases remained unmatched. There are 14 residues in the CDR3.

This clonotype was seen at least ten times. The CDR3 here is CASSLNVLLAGSGELFF. The CDR3 DNA reads TGTGCCAGCAGTTTAAATGTCCTGCTAGCGGGGTCCGGGGAGCTGTTTTTT. The rearrangement joins TRBV12-3 or TRBV12-4 to TRBJ2-2; TRBD2 agrees at 9 bases. The CDR3 consists of 17 residues. Trimming cost V 2 bases and J 6 bases; bases outside gene matches: 10.

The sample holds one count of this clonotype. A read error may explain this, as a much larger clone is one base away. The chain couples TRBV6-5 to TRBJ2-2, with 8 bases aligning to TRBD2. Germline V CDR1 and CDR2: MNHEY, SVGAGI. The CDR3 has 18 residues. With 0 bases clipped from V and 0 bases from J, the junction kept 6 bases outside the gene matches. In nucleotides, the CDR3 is TGTGCCAGCAGTTACTCGGTACTAGCGGAAGCGAACACCGGGGAGCTGTTTTTT. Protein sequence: CASSYSVLAEANTGELFF.

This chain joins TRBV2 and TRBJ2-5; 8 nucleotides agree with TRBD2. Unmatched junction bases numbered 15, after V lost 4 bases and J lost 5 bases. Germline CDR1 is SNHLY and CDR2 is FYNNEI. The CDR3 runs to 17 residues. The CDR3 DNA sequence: TGTGCCAGCAGTGGAGGAATGGCGGGAGGCCAGGATGAGACCCAGTACTTC. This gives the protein CASSGGMAGGQDETQYF.

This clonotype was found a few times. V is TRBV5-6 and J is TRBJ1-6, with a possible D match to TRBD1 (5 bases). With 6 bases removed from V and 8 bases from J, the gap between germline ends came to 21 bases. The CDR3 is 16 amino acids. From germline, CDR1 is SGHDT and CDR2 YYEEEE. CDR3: CASTRAPWGGDSPLHF. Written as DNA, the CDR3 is TGTGCCAGCACCCGAGCCCCTTGGGGGGGAGATTCACCCCTCCACTTT.

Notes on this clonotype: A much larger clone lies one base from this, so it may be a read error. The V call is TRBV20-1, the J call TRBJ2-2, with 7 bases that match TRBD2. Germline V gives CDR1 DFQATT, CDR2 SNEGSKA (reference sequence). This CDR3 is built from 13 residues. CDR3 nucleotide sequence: TGCAGTGCGGTCACTAGCGTCGGCGGGGAGCTGTCTTTT. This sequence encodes CSAVTSVGGELSF.

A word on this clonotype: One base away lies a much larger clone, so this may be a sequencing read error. DNA for the CDR3: TGTGCCAGCAGCTTAGCGAAGTCCTCCGAGCTGTACTTC. Amino acids: CASSLAKSSELYF. V is TRBV7-9 and J is TRBJ2-7; D unclear. This CDR3 region has 13 residues. From germline, CDR1 is SEHNR and CDR2 FQNEAQ (reference sequence).

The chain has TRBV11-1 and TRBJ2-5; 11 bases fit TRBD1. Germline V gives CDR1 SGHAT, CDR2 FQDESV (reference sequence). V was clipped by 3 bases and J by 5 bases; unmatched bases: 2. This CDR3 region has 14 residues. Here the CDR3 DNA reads TGTGCCAGCAGCTTCGGGACAGGGGGGGAGACCCAGTACTTC. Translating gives CASSFGTGGETQYF.

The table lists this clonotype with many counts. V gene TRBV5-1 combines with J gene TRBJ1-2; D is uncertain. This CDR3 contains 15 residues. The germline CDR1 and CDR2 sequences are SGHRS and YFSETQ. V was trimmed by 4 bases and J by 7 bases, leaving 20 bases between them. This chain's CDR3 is CASSHASPQVGGYTF. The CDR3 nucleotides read TGCGCCAGCAGCCATGCATCTCCCCAGGTCGGTGGCTACACCTTC. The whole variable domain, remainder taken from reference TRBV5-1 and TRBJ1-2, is KAGVTQTPRYLIKTRGQQVTLSCSPISGHRSVSWYQQTPGQGLQFLFEYFSETQRNKGNFPGRFSGRQFSNSRSEMNVSTLELGDSALYLCASSHASPQVGGYTFGSGTRLTVV.

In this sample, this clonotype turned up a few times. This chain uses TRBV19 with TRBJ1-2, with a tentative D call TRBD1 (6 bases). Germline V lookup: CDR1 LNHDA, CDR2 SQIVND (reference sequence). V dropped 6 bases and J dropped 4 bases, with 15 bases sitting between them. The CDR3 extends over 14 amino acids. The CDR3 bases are TGTGCCAGTAGCCAACAGGGCTCCGTCTATGGCTACACCTTC. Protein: CASSQQGSVYGYTF.

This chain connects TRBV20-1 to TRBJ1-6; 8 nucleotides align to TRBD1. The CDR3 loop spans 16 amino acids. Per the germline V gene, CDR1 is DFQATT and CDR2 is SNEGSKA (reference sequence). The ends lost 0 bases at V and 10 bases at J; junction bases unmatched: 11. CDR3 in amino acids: CSARDEGTGGRSPLHF. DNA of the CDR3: TGCAGTGCTAGAGATGAGGGTACAGGGGGTCGCTCACCCCTCCACTTT.

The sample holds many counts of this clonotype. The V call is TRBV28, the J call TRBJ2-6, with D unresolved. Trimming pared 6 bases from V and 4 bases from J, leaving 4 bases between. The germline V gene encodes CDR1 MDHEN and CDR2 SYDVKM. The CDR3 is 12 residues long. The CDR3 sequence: CASSLGANVLTF. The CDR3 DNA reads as TGTGCCAGCAGCTTGGGGGCCAACGTCCTGACTTTC.

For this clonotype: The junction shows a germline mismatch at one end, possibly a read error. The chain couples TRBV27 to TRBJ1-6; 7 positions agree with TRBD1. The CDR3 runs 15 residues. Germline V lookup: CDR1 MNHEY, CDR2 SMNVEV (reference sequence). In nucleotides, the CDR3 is TGTGTCAGCAGCCCTGGACAGGCGGGTAATTCACCCCTCCACTTT. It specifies CVSSPGQAGNSPLHF.

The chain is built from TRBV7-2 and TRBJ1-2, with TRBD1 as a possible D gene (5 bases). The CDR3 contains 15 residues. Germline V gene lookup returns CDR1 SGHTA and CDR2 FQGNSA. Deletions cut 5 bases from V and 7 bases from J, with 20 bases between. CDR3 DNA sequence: TGTGCCAGCAGCCCCGGGACGGACCTCCTACTTGGCTACACCTTC. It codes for CASSPGTDLLLGYTF.

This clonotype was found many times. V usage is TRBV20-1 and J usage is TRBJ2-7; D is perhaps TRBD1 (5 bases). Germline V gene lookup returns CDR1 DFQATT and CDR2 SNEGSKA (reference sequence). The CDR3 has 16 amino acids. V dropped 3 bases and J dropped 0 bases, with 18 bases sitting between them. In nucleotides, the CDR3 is TGCAGTGCTAGGACAGCTGGTATGGCTTCCTCCTACGAGCAGTACTTC. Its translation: CSARTAGMASSYEQYF.

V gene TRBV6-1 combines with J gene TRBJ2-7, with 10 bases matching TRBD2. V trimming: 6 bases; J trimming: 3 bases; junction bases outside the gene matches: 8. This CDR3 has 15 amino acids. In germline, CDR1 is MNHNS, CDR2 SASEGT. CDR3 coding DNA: TGTGCCAGCAGCCTTAGTAGCGGGAGGATCTACGAGCAGTACTTC. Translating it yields CASSLSSGRIYEQYF.

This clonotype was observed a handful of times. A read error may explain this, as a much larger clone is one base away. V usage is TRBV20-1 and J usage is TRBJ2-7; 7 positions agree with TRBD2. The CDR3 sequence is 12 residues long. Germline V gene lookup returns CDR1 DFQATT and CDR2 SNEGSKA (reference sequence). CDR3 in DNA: TGCAGTACTAGTCTAGCGGTGGACGAGCAGTACTTC. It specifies CSTSLAVDEQYF.

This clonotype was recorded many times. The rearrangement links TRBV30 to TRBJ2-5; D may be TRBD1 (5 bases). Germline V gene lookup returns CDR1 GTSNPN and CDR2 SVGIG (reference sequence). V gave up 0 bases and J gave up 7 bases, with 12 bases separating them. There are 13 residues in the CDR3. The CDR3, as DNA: TGTGCCTGGAGTGTAAAAGGGGTGGCGACCCAGTACTTC. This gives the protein CAWSVKGVATQYF. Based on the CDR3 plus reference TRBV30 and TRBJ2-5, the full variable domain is SQTIHQWPATLVQPVGSPLSLECTVEGTSNPNLYWYRQAAGRGLQLLFYSVGIGQISSEVPQNLSASRPQDRQFILSSKKLLLSDSGFYLCAWSVKGVATQYFGPGTRLLVL.